The 15 T cell receptor beta chains given below trace back to one sample, sequenced in a study of cytomegalovirus exposure and HLA in healthy donors (TCRdb year 2017). To prepare the library, the immunoSEQ multiplex PCR assay was applied. As stored in TCRdb, this immuneACCESS dataset retains in-frame rearrangements with V and J assigned. A fraction of the clones does not appear; measured against another copy, unresolved V genes explain less than half of the discrepancy, and the remainder lacks a known reason. In all, the sample holds about 180,000 clones, and approximately 87% of those were seen once. About 1.5% of the sample is taken by the ten largest. The sequencing sample was made of PBMCs. Receptors originate from a woman in her 30s in good health and CMV-seronegative.

V usage is TRBV19 and J usage is TRBJ1-1, with 8 bases matching TRBD1. V shed 5 bases and J 1 base; nucleotides not matched to a gene: 6. The CDR3 sequence is 15 residues long. Germline CDR1 reads LNHDA; CDR2 reads SQIVND (reference sequence). Here the CDR3 DNA reads TGTGCCAGTAGTCTTAAACAGGGGGGGAACACTGAAGCTTTCTTT. Protein sequence: CASSLKQGGNTEAFF.

V usage is TRBV18 and J usage is TRBJ2-1, with 8 bases that match TRBD2. The germline V gene encodes CDR1 KGHSH and CDR2 LQKENI. V gave up 0 bases and J gave up 3 bases; unmatched junction bases: 4. The CDR3 spans 16 residues. The CDR3 coding sequence is TGTGCCAGCTCACCACCGTCTAGCGGGTACTACAATGAGCAGTTCTTC. Its translation: CASSPPSSGYYNEQFF.

The chain has TRBV27 and TRBJ1-2, with D perhaps matching TRBD1 (6 bases). V lost 5 bases and J 2 bases, leaving 18 bases between the germline ends. Germline loops: CDR1 MNHEY, CDR2 SMNVEV (reference sequence). This CDR3 comprises 16 residues. CDR3 nucleotide sequence: TGTGCCAGCAGTCCACTTACAGGGATAGCAAACTATGGCTACACCTTC. It specifies CASSPLTGIANYGYTF.

Here the CDR3 DNA reads TGTGCCAGCAGTGAAGAGCCCCCGAGGGCCATCACCGGGGAGCTGTTTTTT. Its protein product is CASSEEPPRAITGELFF. The rearrangement links TRBV2 to TRBJ2-2; a possible D gene is TRBD2 (5 bases). Germline assignment: CDR1 SNHLY and CDR2 FYNNEI. V lost 1 base and J 4 bases, leaving 16 bases between the germline ends. This CDR3 region has 17 residues.

J is TRBJ2-3 and V is TRBV7-6, with 10 bases aligning to TRBD2. CDR3 size: 15 residues. J gave up 4 bases and V 3 bases, and 4 bases lay outside the gene matches. The germline V gene has CDR1 SGHVS and CDR2 FNYEAQ. The DNA for the CDR3 is TGTGCCAGCAGCTTGAGCGGGGGGGGCCCAGATACGCAGTATTTT. Translation gives CASSLSGGGPDTQYF.

The chain joins TRBV21-1 to TRBJ2-7; whether TRBD1, the table's D call, matches the DNA was not checked. TRBV21-1 is noted as a pseudogene. The CDR3 is 18 residues long. The CDR3 nucleotides read TGTGCCAGCAGCAAAGCCTCTCATAGGGACAGGGTAAGGGTCGAGCAGTACTTC. This codes for CASSKASHRDRVRVEQYF.

This clone was recorded only once. J is TRBJ1-1 and V is TRBV19; D is uncertain. The CDR3 is made up of 17 amino acids. The V and J ends lost 0 bases and 1 base respectively, with 15 bases between them. The germline CDR1 and CDR2 sequences are LNHDA and SQIVND (reference sequence). The CDR3, as DNA: TGTGCCAGTAGTATAGAAGGCGGTCCCTATTCGAACACTGAAGCTTTCTTT. Protein: CASSIEGGPYSNTEAFF.

J is TRBJ2-7 and V is TRBV5-6, with 8 bases fitting TRBD2. The trim removed 4 bases at V and 11 bases at J, leaving 11 bases unmatched. This CDR3 contains 13 residues. The V gene's germline CDR1 is SGHDT and CDR2 YYEEEE. The CDR3 loop reads CASSAPGGQKKYF. The CDR3 bases are TGTGCCAGCAGCGCTCCGGGGGGGCAAAAGAAGTACTTC.

The chain couples TRBV5-6 to TRBJ2-1; 11 nucleotides line up with TRBD2. CDR1 is SGHDT, CDR2 YYEEEE, per germline. Trimming took 2 bases from V and 9 from J; bases not matched to a gene: 7. This CDR3 comprises 15 residues. CDR3 DNA: TGTGCCAGCAGCTTATTAGCGGGGGGGCCTCCTGAGCAGTTCTTC. Protein: CASSLLAGGPPEQFF.

This clone was seen a few times. The chain combines TRBV7-9 with TRBJ2-7; TRBD1 matches at 7 bases. The germline CDR1 and CDR2 sequences are SEHNR and FQNEAQ (reference sequence). The ends lost 6 bases at V and 5 bases at J; junction bases unmatched: 10. This CDR3 contains 14 residues. The CDR3 here is CASSATGTDDEQYF. The CDR3 DNA reads TGTGCCAGCAGTGCTACCGGGACAGACGACGAGCAGTACTTC.

The chain combines TRBV10-3 with TRBJ1-5, with D perhaps TRBD1 (6 bases). In germline, CDR1 is ENHRY, CDR2 SYGVKD. This CDR3 comprises 13 residues. Trimming cost V 3 bases and J 6 bases, with 9 bases left between them. CDR3 amino acids: CAISERGTQPQHF. The DNA for the CDR3 is TGTGCCATCAGTGAAAGGGGGACTCAGCCCCAGCATTTT.

V and J are TRBV19 and TRBJ1-2, with 12 nucleotides matching TRBD1. The CDR3 has 15 residues. V gave up 8 bases and J gave up 1 base; unmatched junction bases: 5. Germline V gives CDR1 LNHDA, CDR2 SQIVND (reference sequence). CDR3 sequence (DNA): TGTGCCAGTTGGGACAGGGGGCGGAATAACTATGGCTACACCTTC. Protein: CASWDRGRNNYGYTF.

V and J are TRBV16 and TRBJ1-2, with TRBD1 matching 12 bases. V dropped 0 bases and J dropped 4; count of bases not matched to a gene: 9. The length of the CDR3 is 18 residues. Germline CDR1 KGHSY, CDR2 FQNENV. In nucleotides, the CDR3 is TGTGCCAGCAGCCAATCGGGGACAGGGGGCCTCCTAGGCTATGGCTACACCTTC. Protein sequence: CASSQSGTGGLLGYGYTF.

This chain connects TRBV4-1 to TRBJ1-1, with 9 positions matching TRBD1. In germline, CDR1 is MGHRA, CDR2 YSYEKL. The CDR3 spans 16 residues. Trimming at V came to 3 bases and at J to 11 bases, leaving 16 bases not matched to a gene. CDR3 sequence: CASSHGTGTGSLVAFF. The CDR3 coding sequence is TGCGCCAGCAGCCACGGCACCGGGACAGGGAGTCTGGTGGCTTTCTTT.

This clone was seen a single time. The chain uses TRBV5-6 and TRBJ2-3; D perhaps matches TRBD2 (5 bases). V lost 4 bases and J 2 bases, leaving 20 bases between the germline ends. This CDR3 is 17 amino acids long. The germline gives CDR1 SGHDT, CDR2 YYEEEE. The CDR3 DNA sequence: TGTGCCAGCAGCCCCTTTTTAACGGGGAGAACCACAGATACGCAGTATTTT. Protein sequence: CASSPFLTGRTTDTQYF. The variable domain in full, with the rest retrieved from reference TRBV5-6 and TRBJ2-3, is DAGVTQSPTHLIKTRGQQVTLRCSPKSGHDTVSWYQQALGQGPQFIFQYYEEEERQRGNFPDRFSGHQFPNYSSELNVNALLLGDSALYLCASSPFLTGRTTDTQYFGPGTRLTVL.